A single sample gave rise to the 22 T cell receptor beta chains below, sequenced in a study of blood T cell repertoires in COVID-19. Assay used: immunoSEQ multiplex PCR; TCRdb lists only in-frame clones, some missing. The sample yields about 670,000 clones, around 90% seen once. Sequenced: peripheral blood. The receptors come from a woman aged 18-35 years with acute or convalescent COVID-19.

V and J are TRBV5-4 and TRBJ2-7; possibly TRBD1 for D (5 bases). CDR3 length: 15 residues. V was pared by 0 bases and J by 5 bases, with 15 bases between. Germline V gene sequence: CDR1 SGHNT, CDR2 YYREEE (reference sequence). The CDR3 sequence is CASSLEVRRVDEQYF. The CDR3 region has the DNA TGTGCCAGCAGCTTGGAAGTACGCAGGGTTGACGAGCAGTACTTC.

The CDR3: CSVEDLTVDGYTF. CDR3 DNA sequence: TGCAGCGTTGAAGATCTTACGGTGGATGGCTACACCTTC. The chain has TRBV29-1 and TRBJ1-2; D uncertain. This CDR3 comprises 13 residues. V was clipped by 0 bases and J by 6 bases, with 11 bases between them. From germline, CDR1 is SQVTM and CDR2 ANQGSEA.

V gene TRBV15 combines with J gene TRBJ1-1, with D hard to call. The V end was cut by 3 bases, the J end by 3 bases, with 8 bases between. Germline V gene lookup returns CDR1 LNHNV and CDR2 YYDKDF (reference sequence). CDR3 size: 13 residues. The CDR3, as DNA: TGTGCCACCAGCAGTTTAGTGTACACTGAAGCTTTCTTT. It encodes CATSSLVYTEAFF. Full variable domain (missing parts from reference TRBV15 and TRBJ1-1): DAMVIQNPRYQVTQFGKPVTLSCSQTLNHNVMYWYQQKSSQAPKLLFHYYDKDFNNEADTPDNFQSRRPNTSFCFLDIRSPGLGDTAMYLCATSSLVYTEAFFGQGTRLTVV.

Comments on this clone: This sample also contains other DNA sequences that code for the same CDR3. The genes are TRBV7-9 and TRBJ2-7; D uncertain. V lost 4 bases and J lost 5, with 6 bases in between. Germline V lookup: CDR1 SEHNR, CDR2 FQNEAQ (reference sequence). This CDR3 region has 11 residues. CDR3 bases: TGTGCCAGCAGCTCCGGAGACGAGCAGTACTTC. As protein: CASSSGDEQYF. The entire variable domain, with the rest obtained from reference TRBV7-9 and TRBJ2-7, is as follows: DTGVSQNPRHKITKRGQNVTFRCDPISEHNRLYWYRQTLGQGPEFLTYFQNEAQLEKSRLLSDRFSAERPKGSFSTLEIQRTEQGDSAMYLCASSSGDEQYFGPGTRLTVT.

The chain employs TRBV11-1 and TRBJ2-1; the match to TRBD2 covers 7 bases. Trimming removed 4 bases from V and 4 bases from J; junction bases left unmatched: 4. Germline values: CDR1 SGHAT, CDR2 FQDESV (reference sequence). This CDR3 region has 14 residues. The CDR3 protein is CASSWGSGYNEQFF. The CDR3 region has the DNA TGTGCCAGCAGCTGGGGTAGCGGGTACAATGAGCAGTTCTTC.

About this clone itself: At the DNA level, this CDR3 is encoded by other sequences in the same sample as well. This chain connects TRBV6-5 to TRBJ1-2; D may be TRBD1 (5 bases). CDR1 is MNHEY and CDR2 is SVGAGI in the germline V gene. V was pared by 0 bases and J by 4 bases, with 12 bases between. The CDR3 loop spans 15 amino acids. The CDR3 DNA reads TGTGCCAGCAGTTACTCGGGAGGTGGGGGCTATGGCTACACCTTC. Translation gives CASSYSGGGGYGYTF.

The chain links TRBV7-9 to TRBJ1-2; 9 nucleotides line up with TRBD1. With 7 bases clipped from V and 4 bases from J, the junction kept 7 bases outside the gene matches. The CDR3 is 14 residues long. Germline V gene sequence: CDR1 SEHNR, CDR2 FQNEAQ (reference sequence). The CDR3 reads CASNGQGFGYGYTF. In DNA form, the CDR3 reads TGTGCCAGCAACGGACAGGGGTTTGGCTATGGCTACACCTTC.

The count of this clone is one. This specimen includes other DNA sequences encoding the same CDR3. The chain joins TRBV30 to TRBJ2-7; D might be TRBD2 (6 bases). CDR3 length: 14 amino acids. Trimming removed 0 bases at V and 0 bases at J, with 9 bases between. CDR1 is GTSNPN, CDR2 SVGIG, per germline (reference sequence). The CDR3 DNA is TGTGCCTGGAGTGTGGGGGGTAGCTCCTACGAGCAGTACTTC. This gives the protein CAWSVGGSSYEQYF.

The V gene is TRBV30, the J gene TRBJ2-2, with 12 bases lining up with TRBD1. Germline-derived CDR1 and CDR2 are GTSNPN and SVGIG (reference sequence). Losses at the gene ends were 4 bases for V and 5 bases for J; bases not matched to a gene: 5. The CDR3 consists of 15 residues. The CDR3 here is CAWTGDRGRTGELFF. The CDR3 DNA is TGTGCCTGGACAGGGGACAGGGGGCGAACCGGGGAGCTGTTTTTT.

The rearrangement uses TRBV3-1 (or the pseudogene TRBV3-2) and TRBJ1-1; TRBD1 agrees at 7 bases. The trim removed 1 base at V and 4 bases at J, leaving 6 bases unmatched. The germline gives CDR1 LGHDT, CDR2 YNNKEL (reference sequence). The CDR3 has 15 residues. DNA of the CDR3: TGTGCCAGCAGCCAAGCAGGCAGGGGGACCACTGAAGCTTTCTTT. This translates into CASSQAGRGTTEAFF.

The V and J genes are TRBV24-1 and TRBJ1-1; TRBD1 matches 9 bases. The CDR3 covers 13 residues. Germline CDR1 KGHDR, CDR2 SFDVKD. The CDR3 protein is CVTGTGWRTEAFF. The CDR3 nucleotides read TGTGTGACAGGGACAGGGTGGAGGACTGAAGCTTTCTTT.

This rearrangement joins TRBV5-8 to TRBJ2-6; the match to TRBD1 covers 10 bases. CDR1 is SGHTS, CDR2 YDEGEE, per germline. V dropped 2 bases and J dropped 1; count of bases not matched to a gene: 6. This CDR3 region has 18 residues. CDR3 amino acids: CASSFTGTGVSGANVLTF. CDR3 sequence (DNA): TGTGCCAGCAGCTTTACCGGGACAGGGGTGTCTGGGGCCAACGTCCTGACTTTC. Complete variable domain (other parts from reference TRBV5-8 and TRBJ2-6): EAGVTQSPTHLIKTRGQQATLRCSPISGHTSVYWYQQALGLGLQFLLWYDEGEERNRGNFPPRFSGRQFPNYSSELNVNALELEDSALYLCASSFTGTGVSGANVLTFGAGSRLTVL.

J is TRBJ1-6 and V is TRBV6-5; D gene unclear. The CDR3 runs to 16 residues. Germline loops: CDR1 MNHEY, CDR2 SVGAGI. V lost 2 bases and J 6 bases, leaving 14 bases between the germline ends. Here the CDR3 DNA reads TGTGCCAGCAGTTACGGCACGTCTCCTCGTAATTCACCCCTCCACTTT. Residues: CASSYGTSPRNSPLHF.

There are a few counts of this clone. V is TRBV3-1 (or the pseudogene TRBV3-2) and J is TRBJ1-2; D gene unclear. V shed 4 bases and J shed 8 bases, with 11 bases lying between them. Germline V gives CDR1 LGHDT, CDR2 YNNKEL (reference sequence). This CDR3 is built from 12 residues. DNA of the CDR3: TGTGCCAGCAGCCGCAGGCCCGCCGGCTACACCTTC. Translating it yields CASSRRPAGYTF.

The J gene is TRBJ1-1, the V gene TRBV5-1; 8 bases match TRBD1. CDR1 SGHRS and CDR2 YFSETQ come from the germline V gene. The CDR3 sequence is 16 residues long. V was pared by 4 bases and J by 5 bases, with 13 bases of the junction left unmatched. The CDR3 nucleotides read TGCGCCAGCAGCCCTGGACAGGGTGGGAGTAAAACTGAAGCTTTCTTT. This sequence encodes CASSPGQGGSKTEAFF.

CDR3 DNA: TGTGCCAGCAGAGATAGAAGCTCCTACGAGCAGTACTTC. It specifies CASRDRSSYEQYF. This rearrangement joins TRBV12-3 or TRBV12-4 to TRBJ2-7, with no clear D. CDR3 size: 13 residues. The V end was cut by 6 bases, the J end by 0 bases, with 9 bases between.

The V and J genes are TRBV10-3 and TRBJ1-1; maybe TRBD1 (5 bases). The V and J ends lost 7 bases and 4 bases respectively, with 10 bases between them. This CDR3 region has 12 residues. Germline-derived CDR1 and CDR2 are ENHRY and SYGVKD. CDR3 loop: CAITSGATEAFF. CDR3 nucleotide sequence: TGTGCCATCACCAGTGGGGCCACTGAAGCTTTCTTT.

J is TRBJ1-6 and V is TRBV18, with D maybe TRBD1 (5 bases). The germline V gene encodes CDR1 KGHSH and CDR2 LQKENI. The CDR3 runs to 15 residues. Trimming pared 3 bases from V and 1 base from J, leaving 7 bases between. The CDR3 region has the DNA TGTGCCAGCTCACCGGACAATTCCTATAATTCACCCCTCCACTTT. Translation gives CASSPDNSYNSPLHF.

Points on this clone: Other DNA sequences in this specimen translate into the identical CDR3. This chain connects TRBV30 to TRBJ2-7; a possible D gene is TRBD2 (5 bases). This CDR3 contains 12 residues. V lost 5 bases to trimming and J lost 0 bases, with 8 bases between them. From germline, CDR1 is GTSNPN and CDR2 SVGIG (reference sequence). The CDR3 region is CAWGRDSYEQYF. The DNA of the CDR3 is TGTGCCTGGGGCCGGGACTCCTACGAGCAGTACTTC.

This CDR3 reads CASSKLGTGDTEAFF. CDR3 DNA: TGTGCCAGTAGTAAGCTCGGGACAGGGGACACTGAAGCTTTCTTT. This chain connects TRBV19 to TRBJ1-1, with TRBD1 identical over 10 bases. The germline CDR1 and CDR2 sequences are LNHDA and SQIVND (reference sequence). J was trimmed by 3 bases and V by 4 bases; bases with no gene match: 5. This CDR3 comprises 15 residues.

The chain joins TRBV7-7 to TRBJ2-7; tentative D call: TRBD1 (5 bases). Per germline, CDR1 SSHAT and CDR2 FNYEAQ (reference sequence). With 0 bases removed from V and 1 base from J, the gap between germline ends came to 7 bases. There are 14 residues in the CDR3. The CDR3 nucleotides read TGTGCCAGCAGCTTAGCAACAGGATCCTACGAGCAGTACTTC. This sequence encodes CASSLATGSYEQYF.

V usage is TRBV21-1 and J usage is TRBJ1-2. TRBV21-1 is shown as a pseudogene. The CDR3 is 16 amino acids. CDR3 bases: TGTGCCAGCAGCAGACCGACGGCGGGAGTTAACTATGGCTACACCTTC. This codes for CASSRPTAGVNYGYTF.